The clone carrying this TCR beta chain was observed many times. The sample's time point: newly diagnosed GD, antithyroid drugs for less than 3 months. The authors made the TCR library using RNA they extracted from PBMCs. Construction of TCR beta libraries relied on iRepertoire HTBI primers and on Arm-PCR targeting CDR3 regions. MiXCR was run by TCRdb on the multiplex PCR reads, yielding one entry per CDR3 protein. The table lists some 220,000 distinct CDR3 sequences, 15% to 20% of them singletons, with around 11% in the top ten. The data stem from a study of regulatory T cells in long-lasting Graves disease. Separately, the same data were catalogued under a study of T cells in Graves' hyperthyroidism and ophthalmopathy. That source reports: Within blood appeared most thyroid clonotypes that had expanded above 0.001.

Source: peripheral blood mononuclear cells (PBMCs), taken at new diagnosis, from a patient treated with antithyroid drugs. The receptor was isolated from a woman aged 25 to 45 with Graves disease.

The CDR3 spells CASSLGPGTGGSRNEQFF. The CDR3 nucleotides are TGTGCCAGCAGCCTCGGTCCCGGGACAGGGGGAAGTCGCAATGAGCAGTTCTTC. The chain links TRBV14 to TRBJ2-1, with TRBD1 identical over 11 bases. CDR3 length: 18 residues. Germline assignment: CDR1 SGHDN and CDR2 FVKESK. The J segment lost 6 bases and the V segment lost 4 bases, leaving 14 bases of the junction unmatched. The full variable domain, completed using reference TRBV14 and TRBJ2-1, is EAGVTQFPSHSVIEKGQTVTLRCDPISGHDNLYWYRRVMGKEIKFLLHFVKESKQDESGMPNNRFLAERTGGTYSTLKVQPAELEDSGVYFCASSLGPGTGGSRNEQFFGPGTRLTVL.